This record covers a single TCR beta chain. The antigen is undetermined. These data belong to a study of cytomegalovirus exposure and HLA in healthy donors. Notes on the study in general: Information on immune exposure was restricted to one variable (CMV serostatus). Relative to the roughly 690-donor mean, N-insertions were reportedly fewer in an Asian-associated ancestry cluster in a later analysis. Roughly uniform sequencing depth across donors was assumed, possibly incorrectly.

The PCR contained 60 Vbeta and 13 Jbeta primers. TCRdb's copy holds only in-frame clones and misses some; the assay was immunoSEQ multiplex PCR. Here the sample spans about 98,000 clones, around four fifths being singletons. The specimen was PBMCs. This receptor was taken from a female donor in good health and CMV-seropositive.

CDR3 sequence (DNA): TGTGCCAGCTTGGACAGGCTACCTAACTATGGCTACACCTTC. Translating it yields CASLDRLPNYGYTF. The rearrangement joins TRBV2 to TRBJ1-2, with TRBD1 matching over 7 bases. CDR1 and CDR2 from the germline V gene are SNHLY and FYNNEI. V shed 8 bases and J 0 bases; nucleotides not matched to a gene: 6. The CDR3 spans 14 residues.